The T cell receptor (beta chain) described here comes from a study of T cell responses to AZD1222 COVID-19 vaccine. Using immunoSEQ multiplex PCR, the repertoire was profiled, and TCRdb retains in-frame clones only, with some absent. The profile shows over 90,000 clones, more than 75% of them singletons. In germline, CDR1 is MGHDK, CDR2 SYGVNS. CDR3 size: 13 residues. V lost 11 bases and J lost 4; bases outside the gene matches: 5. This clone was observed once. Its specificity is not known. Whole-study findings and limits: Possibly, clonal diversity was underestimated; donors were largely white British and included more females. Without day 14 samples, only post-peak T cell repertoires were studied. Seropositivity was recorded at baseline in only a handful of AZD1222 recipients.

The gene calls are TRBV25-1 and TRBJ1-6, with 7 bases aligning to TRBD1. This TCR was recovered from an adult who received the AZD1222 COVID-19 vaccine. Sequences were derived from peripheral blood, sampled 28 days after the second AZD1222 dose. CDR3 amino acids: CASGTVYNSPLHF. Written as DNA, the CDR3 is TGTGCCTCAGGGACAGTTTATAATTCACCCCTCCACTTT.